This T cell receptor beta chain was observed in a study of cytomegalovirus exposure and HLA in healthy donors. Remarks on this clone: Its antigen is currently unknown.

The study's findings and limits: It was reported in a later analysis that an Asian-associated ancestry cluster showed fewer N-insertions than the approximately 670-donor mean. In a later analysis, more than 15,000 TCR beta sequences were associated with HLA alleles at 0.05 false discovery rate. Some segments of the V type, notably TRBV6-2 and TRBV6-3, were excluded as indistinguishable. The investigators catalogued 150 to 200 TCR beta chains as cytomegalovirus-associated.

The CDR3 runs 14 residues. Germline V lookup: CDR1 LGHNT, CDR2 FRNRAP. V lost 2 bases and J lost 4, with 11 bases in between. The PCR contained 60 Vbeta and 13 Jbeta primers. TCRdb's copy holds only in-frame clones and misses some; the assay was immunoSEQ multiplex PCR. The sample lists 150,000 to 200,000 clones; around 80% were seen once. The V call is TRBV12-5, the J call TRBJ1-2; D is ambiguous. The receptor was isolated from a male donor in good health and CMV-seropositive. Source material: PBMCs. The chain's CDR3 is CASGLLDRGYGYTF. CDR3 DNA: TGTGCTAGTGGTTTGTTAGATCGAGGCTATGGCTACACCTTC.